This T cell receptor (beta chain) was retrieved from a study of T cells expressing NK-cell markers (TCRdb year 2020). Study-wide context: Eight or nine donors provided sorted CD3+CD56+NKG2C+, CD3+CD56+NKG2C- and CD3+CD56-NKG2C+ T-cell subsets, whose TCR beta-chain repertoires were profiled. Among the eight sequenced donors, seven were HCMV-seropositive and one was HCMV-seronegative. Libraries were sequenced as 2 x 150 bp reads on Illumina HiSeq 2000/2500, MiSeq or NextSeq. The eight sequenced donors were randomly selected healthy volunteers, three men and five women.

HCMV serostatus was determined by detecting HCMV-specific IgG in serum with a commercial ELISA kit. Ficoll density gradient centrifugation was used to isolate peripheral blood mononuclear cells from blood. CDR1 and CDR2, looked up from the germline V gene (reference sequence), are SEHNR and FQNEAQ. The CDR3, cysteine through phenylalanine, is 14 amino acids long. The record lacks a DNA sequence. In regard to this clonotype: Its antigen has not been determined.

General study outcomes and caveats: Those dominant clonotypes were again the most abundant among CD3+CD56-NKG2C+ cells in a few donors, at about 28.3-65%. For six donors, the dominant CD3+CD56+NKG2C+ clonotypes were among the top 10 CD8+ clonotypes and accounted for roughly 1.0-8% of CD8+ T cells. Whether the expanded NKG2C-expressing T cell clones were specific for HCMV antigens remained unclear.

Instrument used: Illumina HiSeq 2000. 5'RACE template switching, by which a universal primer site and unique molecular identifiers were added, was used to make TCR beta cDNA libraries. cDNA synthesis was primed from the TCR beta constant segment and was followed by two successive PCR amplification steps. The original methods were these. Reads were demultiplexed and grouped by UMI with MIGEC, and clonotypes were assembled and quantified with MiTCR. Only TCR cDNA sequences supported by at least two reads were kept to exclude erroneous sequences. The tcR package was used for downstream repertoire analysis, and clonotypes were matched across fractions by CDR3 nucleotide sequence plus V segment. VDJmatch was used to annotate antigen specificity against VDJdb, with one amino acid substitution allowed in CDR3. Following reprocessing of the reads by TCRdb, the data hold one row per CDR3 protein sequence and no DNA is available. The V and J calls here are based on TCRdb, not the publication. This sample's records show 150,000 to 180,000 distinct CDR3 sequences. The top ten constitute roughly 35% of the sample.

The source is a woman between 45 and 60 years old in good health. Donor details come from another sample of the same person, matched by shared clones. Recombination linked TRBV7-9 to TRBJ2-2; as DNA is missing, the TRBD1 call by TCRdb cannot be tested. The sample was blood T cells: a sorted CD56 or NKG2C T cell subset, CD4+ or CD8+ T cells, or bulk PBMC T cells (not recorded which). The CDR3 reads as follows: CASSLGRGTGELFF.